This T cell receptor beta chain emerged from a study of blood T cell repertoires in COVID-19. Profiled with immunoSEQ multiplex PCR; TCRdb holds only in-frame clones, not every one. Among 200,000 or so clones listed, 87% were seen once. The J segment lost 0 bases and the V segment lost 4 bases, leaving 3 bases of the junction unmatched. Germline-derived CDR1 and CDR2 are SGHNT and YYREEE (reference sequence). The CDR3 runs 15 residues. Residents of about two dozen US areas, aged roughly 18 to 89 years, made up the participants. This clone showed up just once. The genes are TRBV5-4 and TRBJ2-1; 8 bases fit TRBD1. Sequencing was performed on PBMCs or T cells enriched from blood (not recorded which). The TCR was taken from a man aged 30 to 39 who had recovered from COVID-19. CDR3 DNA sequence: TGTGCCAGCAGCCCCGACAGGGGCTCCTACAATGAGCAGTTCTTC. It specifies CASSPDRGSYNEQFF. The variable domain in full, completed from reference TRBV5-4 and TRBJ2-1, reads ETGVTQSPTHLIKTRGQQVTLRCSSQSGHNTVSWYQQALGQGPQFIFQYYREEENGRGNFPPRFSGLQFPNYSSELNVNALELDDSALYLCASSPDRGSYNEQFFGPGTRLTVL.